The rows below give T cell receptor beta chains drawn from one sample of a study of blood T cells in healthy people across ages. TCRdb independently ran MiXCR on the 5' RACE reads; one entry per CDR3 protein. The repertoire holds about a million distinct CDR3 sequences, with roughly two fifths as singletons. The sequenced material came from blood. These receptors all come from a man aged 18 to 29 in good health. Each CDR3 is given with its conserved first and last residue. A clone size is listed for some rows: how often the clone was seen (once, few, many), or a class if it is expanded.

CDR3 protein: CASSYVSTSRSDTQYF; J gene: TRBJ2-3; V gene: TRBV6-6; clone size: -
CDR3 protein: CASSQVRSGNQPQHF; J gene: TRBJ1-5; V gene: TRBV4-1; clone size: few
CDR3 protein: CASSTGLGVGTDTQYF; J gene: TRBJ2-3; V gene: TRBV27; clone size: -
CDR3 protein: CASSVAEGNYGYTF; J gene: TRBJ1-2; V gene: TRBV9; clone size: -
CDR3 protein: CASSLLLSRYQETQYF; J gene: TRBJ2-5; V gene: TRBV7-9; clone size: -
CDR3 protein: CASSSRENTGELFF; J gene: TRBJ2-2; V gene: TRBV12-3/TRBV12-4; clone size: -
CDR3 protein: CAIRGDRSQETQYF; J gene: TRBJ2-5; V gene: TRBV10-3; clone size: -
CDR3 protein: CASSPKDGQYF; J gene: TRBJ2-7; V gene: TRBV11-1; clone size: -
CDR3 protein: CANSVPSINYGYTF; J gene: TRBJ1-2; V gene: TRBV13; clone size: -
CDR3 protein: CASNSQGTSNEQYF; J gene: TRBJ2-7; V gene: TRBV27; clone size: -
CDR3 protein: CASKDSSENEQFF; J gene: TRBJ2-1; V gene: TRBV6-5; clone size: few
CDR3 protein: CASSRTGINEQFF; J gene: TRBJ2-1; V gene: TRBV19; clone size: -
CDR3 protein: CASSYPDSGNTIYF; J gene: TRBJ1-3; V gene: TRBV6-2/TRBV6-3; clone size: -
CDR3 protein: CASGRTGGGGNQPQHF; J gene: TRBJ1-5; V gene: TRBV4-1; clone size: -
CDR3 protein: CSVFGVYGYTF; J gene: TRBJ1-2; V gene: TRBV29-1; clone size: few
CDR3 protein: CASSYSPGRETEAFF; J gene: TRBJ1-1; V gene: TRBV6-5; clone size: -
CDR3 protein: CASSEGQGNGYTF; J gene: TRBJ1-2; V gene: TRBV25-1; clone size: -
CDR3 protein: CASSTGTVLGQYF; J gene: TRBJ2-5; V gene: TRBV7-2; clone size: -
CDR3 protein: CASSFSSPEQFF; J gene: TRBJ2-1; V gene: TRBV5-6; clone size: -
CDR3 protein: CASSDPQGVQHNEQFF; J gene: TRBJ2-1; V gene: TRBV2; clone size: few
CDR3 protein: CASSQTGGWDNEQFF; J gene: TRBJ2-1; V gene: TRBV6-6; clone size: few
CDR3 protein: CASSSLPAGPEDLMETQYF; J gene: TRBJ2-5; V gene: TRBV6-2/TRBV6-3; clone size: -
CDR3 protein: CAGSYGTGLYNEQFF; J gene: TRBJ2-1; V gene: TRBV6-5; clone size: few
CDR3 protein: CSVEGVRRTSGGLVETQYF; J gene: TRBJ2-5; V gene: TRBV29-1; clone size: few
CDR3 protein: CASSHPRVGEQFF; J gene: TRBJ2-1; V gene: TRBV4-1; clone size: -
CDR3 protein: CASSPEGRVTEQFF; J gene: TRBJ2-1; V gene: TRBV12-3/TRBV12-4; clone size: -
CDR3 protein: CSGRQSNQPQHF; J gene: TRBJ1-5; V gene: TRBV20-1; clone size: -
CDR3 protein: CARLWRSTYEQYF; J gene: -; V gene: TRBV19; clone size: few
CDR3 protein: CASSVLTGDDTQYF; J gene: TRBJ2-3; V gene: TRBV7-2; clone size: -
CDR3 protein: CASSPWVGNTEAFF; J gene: TRBJ1-1; V gene: TRBV7-2; clone size: once